This T cell receptor (beta chain) derives from a study of blood T cell repertoires in COVID-19. Study as a whole: Samples came from the United States, Italy and Spain, spanning acute and convalescent COVID-19. PBMCs, B-cell-depleted T cells, or T cells were the source of the cDNA or gDNA that made up the material.

In the study's own analysis: Counts of nucleated cells, estimated from reference gene primer amplification, were obtained. Generated by immunoSEQ multiplex PCR, the TCRdb table keeps only in-frame clones and is missing some. V, J and clone size derive from that table, while D and trimming were established from the DNA sequence. The sample lists 150,000 to 200,000 clones; 90% were seen once. The TCR originated in a man aged 55 to 69 with active or convalescent COVID-19. The sequenced sample was peripheral blood.

CDR3 coding DNA: TGTGCCAGTAGTAAATCCGGGACAGGGAGGTCGTATGGCTACACCTTC. Its translation: CASSKSGTGRSYGYTF. V is TRBV19 and J is TRBJ1-2; the match to TRBD1 covers 9 bases. CDR3 length equals 16 residues. Germline loops: CDR1 LNHDA, CDR2 SQIVND (reference sequence). V lost 4 bases and J lost 5; bases outside the gene matches: 11.